These 31 T cell receptor beta chains were sequenced from one sample in a study of CD8+CD57+ T cells in acquired aplastic anemia. CDR3 and TCR beta VDJ profiling relied on a genomic DNA template. TCRdb redid the calling of the reads with MiXCR, one entry per CDR3 protein. The table includes some 150,000 distinct CDR3 sequences, roughly two fifths detected once. The sequencing sample was made of sorted CD4+, CD8+, or CD8+CD57+ T cells (not recorded which) from PBMCs. These receptors were collected from a human donor in good health, serving as a control.

This clonotype was recorded many times. The chain carries TRBV20-1 and TRBJ1-5; D ambiguous. From germline, CDR1 is DFQATT and CDR2 SNEGSKA (reference sequence). With 4 bases removed from V and 5 bases from J, the gap between germline ends came to 12 bases. There are 13 residues in the CDR3. CDR3 sequence: CSATSEGDQPQHF. CDR3 bases: TGCAGTGCTACTTCCGAAGGAGATCAGCCCCAGCATTTT.

This rearrangement joins TRBV29-1 to TRBJ1-2; TRBD1 aligns across 8 bases. This CDR3 is 13 amino acids long. The germline V gene has CDR1 SQVTM and CDR2 ANQGSEA. J gave up 4 bases and V 7 bases, and 8 bases lay outside the gene matches. The CDR3 protein is CSAQKGTGYGYTF. DNA of the CDR3: TGCAGCGCCCAGAAGGGGACAGGCTATGGCTACACCTTC.

The chain joins TRBV29-1 to TRBJ2-7; no firm D call. Trimming removed 4 bases at V and 2 bases at J, with 21 bases between. The CDR3 length is 16 residues. Germline V lookup: CDR1 SQVTM, CDR2 ANQGSEA. This chain's CDR3 is CSVAGLIGYRTYEQYF. Here the CDR3 DNA reads TGCAGCGTTGCTGGGTTGATCGGCTATCGTACCTACGAGCAGTACTTC.

This sequence joins TRBV29-1 and TRBJ2-7, with D possibly TRBD1 on 5 matching bases. CDR3 length: 13 residues. The germline CDR1 and CDR2 sequences are SQVTM and ANQGSEA. V was pared by 5 bases and J by 1 base, with 12 bases between. The CDR3 nucleotides are TGCAGCGTTAAGGGTGACAGTTCCTACGAGCAGTACTTC. It encodes CSVKGDSSYEQYF.

Ten or more counts support this clonotype. This chain links TRBV9 with TRBJ2-1; TRBD1 matches 8 bases. Looked up from germline, CDR1 is SGDLS and CDR2 is YYNGEE. The V gene end was trimmed by 4 bases and the J gene end by 6 bases; junction bases not matched to a gene: 9. The CDR3 length is 15 residues. The CDR3 DNA follows: TGTGCCAGCAGCCCCCGTGACAGGGGTAGCAATGAGCAGTTCTTC. Translating it yields CASSPRDRGSNEQFF.

This clonotype showed up many times. The V gene is TRBV19, the J gene TRBJ2-2, with a possible D match to TRBD1 (6 bases). This CDR3 has 12 residues. V was shortened by 6 bases and J by 6 bases, with 8 bases between the two germline ends. Germline values: CDR1 LNHDA, CDR2 SQIVND (reference sequence). This CDR3 reads CASSDRSGELFF. Here the CDR3 DNA reads TGTGCCAGTAGCGACAGGTCCGGGGAGCTGTTTTTT.

This clonotype was recorded at least ten times. The chain couples TRBV25-1 to TRBJ1-1, with D perhaps TRBD1 (6 bases). CDR1 is MGHDK, CDR2 SYGVNS, per germline. V gave up 3 bases and J gave up 5 bases, with 16 bases separating them. The length of the CDR3 is 15 residues. CDR3 sequence (DNA): TGTGCCAGCAGTGATTCTACAGGGAGGTTTACTGAAGCTTTCTTT. The encoded protein is CASSDSTGRFTEAFF.

On this clonotype: The conserved phenylalanine or tryptophan normally closing the CDR3 is absent here, so this likely arose from a read error. The limits of the CDR3 on the DNA are not certain, so only TCRdb's listed CDR3 is given. The chain employs TRBV25-1 and TRBJ1-3; the D call in the table, TRBD1, was not verified against the DNA. Per germline, CDR1 MGHDK and CDR2 SYGVNS. The CDR3 is 9 residues long, ends included. The CDR3 reads CASSEPGRT.

In its sample, this clonotype was seen many times. The chain links TRBV4-1 to TRBJ2-5; D gene uncertain. Per the germline V gene, CDR1 is MGHRA and CDR2 is YSYEKL. CDR3 length equals 13 residues. V was clipped by 4 bases and J by 5 bases, with 11 bases between them. CDR3: CASSLIVRETQYF. For the CDR3, the DNA is TGCGCCAGCAGCCTAATAGTTCGGGAGACCCAGTACTTC.

This clonotype appeared once. This may come from a read error, since a much larger clone is one base off. The chain employs TRBV12-5 and TRBJ2-1; D call uncertain. This CDR3 region has 12 residues. Germline CDR1 LGHNT, CDR2 FRNRAP. The CDR3 spells CANGFGNNEQFF. The CDR3, as DNA: TGTGCTAATGGTTTCGGAAACAATGAGCAGTTCTTC.

This clonotype showed up just a few times. As the CDR3 is not closed by the conserved phenylalanine or tryptophan, this likely results from a read error. CDR3 DNA: TGTGCCAGCAGTTCCTACCACAGGAACACTGAAGCTTTCTCT. It codes for CASSSYHRNTEAFS. The chain combines TRBV12-3 or TRBV12-4 with TRBJ1-1; D is uncertain. This CDR3 spans 14 amino acids. Trimming removed 4 bases from V and 1 base from J, with 10 bases in between.

This rearrangement joins TRBV7-6 to TRBJ1-6; a weak D match, TRBD1 (5 bases). Trimming shortened V by 5 bases and J by 6 bases, and 11 bases separated the two germline ends. The length of the CDR3 is 14 residues. In germline, CDR1 is SGHVS, CDR2 FNYEAQ. The CDR3 region has the DNA TGTGCCAGCAGCCTAGACAGCCGTAATTCACCCCTCCACTTT. Amino acid sequence: CASSLDSRNSPLHF.

The V call is TRBV29-1, the J call TRBJ1-1; D is unclear. CDR1 is SQVTM and CDR2 is ANQGSEA in the germline V gene. The CDR3 sequence is 13 residues long. V was shortened by 5 bases and J by 2 bases, with 12 bases between the two germline ends. This chain's CDR3 is CSVPKGPNTEAFF. The CDR3 coding sequence is TGCAGCGTTCCTAAGGGCCCTAACACTGAAGCTTTCTTT.

This rearrangement joins TRBV7-9 to TRBJ2-1; D is uncertain. The CDR3 extends over 13 amino acids. CDR1 is SEHNR, CDR2 FQNEAQ, per germline (reference sequence). The V end lost 11 bases, the J end lost 5 bases, and 16 bases lay between the germline ends. Here the CDR3 DNA reads TGTGCCGGTGGATTGAGTTGGGACAATGAGCAGTTCTTC. Its translation is CAGGLSWDNEQFF.

This clonotype appeared many times. The chain couples TRBV14 to TRBJ2-1, with 7 bases aligning to TRBD1. V was clipped by 0 bases and J by 3 bases; unmatched bases: 5. The CDR3 has 16 residues. Germline assignment: CDR1 SGHDN and CDR2 FVKESK. CDR3 region: CASSQDLGQIYNEQFF. The CDR3 DNA sequence: TGTGCCAGCAGCCAAGATCTGGGACAGATCTACAATGAGCAGTTCTTC.

In this sample, this clonotype turned up a few times. A much larger clone is a single base away; this may be a read error. V and J are TRBV20-1 and TRBJ1-3; perhaps TRBD1 as D (5 bases). V lost 1 base and J lost 4, with 8 bases in between. The germline V gene has CDR1 DFQATT and CDR2 SNEGSKA (reference sequence). This CDR3 is 13 amino acids long. DNA for the CDR3: TGCAGTGCTAGAGCAGGGTACGGAAACACCATATATTTT. It yields the protein CSARAGYGNTIYF.

This clonotype was seen many times. The V gene is TRBV20-1, the J gene TRBJ1-1; 9 nucleotides line up with TRBD1. The CDR3 has 16 amino acids. Looked up from germline, CDR1 is DFQATT and CDR2 is SNEGSKA (reference sequence). Trimming cost V 2 bases and J 1 base; bases outside gene matches: 8. The CDR3 nucleotides are TGCAGTGCTAGATTGGTAGGGACAGGGACGAACACTGAAGCTTTCTTT. Amino acids: CSARLVGTGTNTEAFF.

A remark on this clonotype: One end of the junction is discordant with germline, which a read error may explain. CDR3 loop: CASSAPGSNNGQFF. Here the CDR3 DNA reads TGTGCCAGCAGTGCCCCTGGGTCTAACAATGGGCAGTTCTTC. The chain couples TRBV25-1 to TRBJ2-1, with D uncertain. The CDR3 has 14 amino acids. Germline V lookup: CDR1 MGHDK, CDR2 SYGVNS.

This clonotype was recorded at least ten times. This chain links TRBV10-3 with TRBJ1-1; D perhaps matches TRBD1 (5 bases). In germline, CDR1 is ENHRY, CDR2 SYGVKD. V was pared by 0 bases and J by 7 bases, with 12 bases between. The CDR3 sequence is 14 residues long. The DNA of the CDR3 is TGTGCCATCAGTGAGTCTACGGGGGAAAGTGAAGCTTTCTTT. Amino acid sequence: CAISESTGESEAFF.

This chain links TRBV6-1 with TRBJ2-1; 11 bases are a match to TRBD2. The germline V gene has CDR1 MNHNS and CDR2 SASEGT. The trim removed 2 bases at V and 9 bases at J, leaving 6 bases unmatched. The CDR3 extends over 15 amino acids. CDR3 DNA: TGTGCCAGCAGTGAATCGGTAGCGGGGGGGCTTGAGCAGTTCTTC. Translating it yields CASSESVAGGLEQFF.

This clonotype was detected many times. The chain combines TRBV10-3 with TRBJ1-3, with D unresolved. The V end lost 11 bases, the J end lost 0 bases, and 14 bases lay between the germline ends. In germline, CDR1 is ENHRY, CDR2 SYGVKD. CDR3 length: 14 amino acids. The CDR3 region is CAPRGGSSGNTIYF. CDR3 DNA: TGTGCCCCACGGGGAGGGAGCTCTGGAAACACCATATATTTT.

This clonotype appeared many times. This chain joins TRBV10-2 and TRBJ2-1; 9 nucleotides align to TRBD2. CDR1 and CDR2 from the germline V gene are WSHSY and SAAADI. There are 15 residues in the CDR3. Germline trimming cut 0 bases from V and 4 bases from J; bases unmatched to any gene: 1. The CDR3: CASSESLAGYNEQFF. In nucleotides, the CDR3 is TGCGCCAGCAGTGAGTCGCTAGCGGGATACAATGAGCAGTTCTTC.

This chain uses TRBV7-2 with TRBJ1-1; D is possibly TRBD1 (5 bases). V shed 4 bases and J shed 4 bases, with 13 bases lying between them. CDR3 length: 14 residues. Per the germline V gene, CDR1 is SGHTA and CDR2 is FQGNSA. Here the CDR3 DNA reads TGTGCCAGCAGCTCCACAGGAACGCTCACTGAAGCTTTCTTT. This sequence encodes CASSSTGTLTEAFF.

CDR3 residues: CASSLLIGGRTDTQYF. In DNA form, the CDR3 reads TGCGCCAGCAGCCTGTTGATTGGGGGACGCACAGATACGCAGTATTTT. The chain joins TRBV5-1 to TRBJ2-3; D may match TRBD1 or TRBD2 (5 bases each). Germline CDR1 and CDR2: SGHRS and YFSETQ. The CDR3 is made up of 16 amino acids. Trimming left V 4 bases short and J 1 base short, with 16 bases between.

This clonotype was seen at least ten times. V gene TRBV20-1 combines with J gene TRBJ1-3; 8 bases are shared with TRBD1. The germline V gene has CDR1 DFQATT and CDR2 SNEGSKA (reference sequence). V lost 5 bases to trimming and J lost 3 bases; unmatched junction nucleotides: 12. This CDR3 has 16 residues. The CDR3 spells CSALGLRQGSGNTIYF. CDR3 nucleotide sequence: TGCAGTGCTTTGGGTCTTAGACAGGGGAGTGGAAACACCATATATTTT.

This clonotype occurred many times. The chain is built from TRBV19 and TRBJ1-5; 8 bases are a match to TRBD1. V shed 4 bases, J shed 7 bases, and the junction held 6 bases outside the gene matches. Looked up from germline, CDR1 is LNHDA and CDR2 is SQIVND (reference sequence). CDR3 length: 14 amino acids. The CDR3 protein is CASSRDRGYQPQHF. In nucleotides, the CDR3 is TGTGCCAGTAGTAGAGACAGGGGATACCAGCCCCAGCATTTT.

The sample holds one count of this clonotype. The chain couples TRBV5-6 to TRBJ1-4, with a weak D call TRBD1 (5 bases). The CDR3 length is 15 residues. Trimming took off 5 bases at V and 0 bases at J, with 11 bases between the two ends. Germline-derived CDR1 and CDR2 are SGHDT and YYEEEE. The CDR3 DNA sequence: TGTGCCAGCAGTAGGGGAGTTACAACTAATGAAAAACTGTTTTTT. Protein: CASSRGVTTNEKLFF.

This sequence joins TRBV5-4 and TRBJ1-2, with 9 bases matching TRBD1. CDR3 length equals 15 residues. Germline V gives CDR1 SGHNT, CDR2 YYREEE (reference sequence). Trimming cost V 5 bases and J 0 bases; bases outside gene matches: 5. The CDR3 protein is CASSSGTGTNYGYTF. CDR3 nucleotide sequence: TGTGCCAGCAGTTCCGGGACAGGGACTAACTATGGCTACACCTTC.

This chain uses TRBV24-1 with TRBJ2-1, with 8 bases that match TRBD1. CDR3 size: 14 residues. The V and J ends lost 5 bases and 5 bases, in that order; junction bases with no gene match: 4. CDR1 KGHDR and CDR2 SFDVKD come from the germline V gene. In DNA, the CDR3 is TGTGCCACCAGTGCAACAGGGGGTAACAATGAGCAGTTCTTC. Encoded protein: CATSATGGNNEQFF.

In the case of this clonotype: Just one base apart from a much larger clone, this may be a read error. The rearrangement joins TRBV5-5 to TRBJ2-5; D could derive from TRBD1 or TRBD2 (5 bases each). This CDR3 is 15 amino acids long. Per the germline V gene, CDR1 is SGHKS and CDR2 is YYEKEE (reference sequence). The ends were cut back, 4 bases at V and 2 bases at J, with 15 bases in the middle. The CDR3 region is CASSIPGRTQETQYF. The CDR3 DNA is TGTGCCAGCAGCATACCGGGACGTACGCAAGAGACCCAGTACTTC.

The J gene is TRBJ2-7, the V gene TRBV6-1; TRBD2 is a possible D gene (6 bases). Germline CDR1 is MNHNS and CDR2 is SASEGT. V lost 5 bases, J lost 2 bases, and 13 bases lay in between. The CDR3 length is 14 residues. The CDR3 spells CASSPSGTPYEQYF. The CDR3 DNA follows: TGTGCCAGCAGTCCGTCCGGGACTCCCTACGAGCAGTACTTC.